One TCR beta chain is described in this entry. Its antigen is still unknown. Per sample, the assay covered approximately 94,000 TCR templates. Sequencing used immunoSEQ multiplex PCR; TCRdb keeps in-frame clones, though not all of them. This sample yields around 100,000 clones, of which approximately 91% are seen a single time; 0.14% to 0.15% belongs to the top ten. The record originates from a study of siplizumab effects on memory and regulatory T cells. This CDR3 comprises 15 residues. The V gene's germline CDR1 is SGHNT and CDR2 YENEEA. V dropped 1 base and J dropped 5 bases, with 12 bases sitting between them. Notes on the study in general: Alloreactive CD4+ clones that could be mapped were on average about 70% Treg-derived with siplizumab, against less than 30% in controls. The study found naive T cells seemingly more diverse than memory cells and seemingly major alloresponse contributors.

The chain recombines TRBV11-3 with TRBJ2-1; D not resolved. The sequence was collected from a human donor in good health. Source material: CD4+ T cells sorted from blood. DNA of the CDR3: TGTGCCAGCAGCTTAGGTCGGGTTGGCCACAATGAGCAGTTCTTC. Protein: CASSLGRVGHNEQFF.